A single sample gave rise to the 23 T cell receptor beta chains below, sequenced in a study of response to subunit inactivated influenza vaccine. A single record per CDR3 protein comes from TCRdb applying MiXCR to the RT-PCR reads. Found here are 450,000 to 700,000 distinct CDR3 sequences, 11% to 15% of them singletons; the top ten hold around 10%. This specimen was PBMCs from blood, taken 11 to 12 days after vaccination. The receptors stem from a man in his fifties or sixties who received an inactivated influenza vaccine.

V is TRBV20-1 and J is TRBJ2-1, with TRBD1 matching over 8 bases. The germline V gene has CDR1 DFQATT and CDR2 SNEGSKA (reference sequence). CDR3 size: 14 residues. J lost 6 bases, V lost 5 bases, and 9 bases had no gene match. The CDR3 is CSASGQGLRNEQFF. The CDR3 DNA reads as TGCAGTGCTTCAGGACAGGGCCTCCGCAATGAGCAGTTCTTC.

This clonotype was counted ten times or more. This chain links TRBV20-1 with TRBJ2-7; weak D call: TRBD1 (6 bases). This CDR3 spans 13 amino acids. Germline assignment: CDR1 DFQATT and CDR2 SNEGSKA (reference sequence). The V gene lost 5 bases and the J gene lost 1 base, with 12 bases spanning the gap. Written as DNA, the CDR3 is TGCAGTGCTGGCAGGGGAATTTCCTACGAGCAGTACTTC. This sequence encodes CSAGRGISYEQYF.

This clonotype was recorded many times. The chain has TRBV5-1 and TRBJ2-1; 10 nucleotides match TRBD2. J was trimmed by 4 bases and V by 0 bases; bases with no gene match: 13. Germline lookup yields CDR1 SGHRS and CDR2 YFSETQ. This CDR3 region has 19 residues. As DNA, the CDR3 is TGCGCCAGCAGCTTGGTGTTAGCGGGGGGCCTTGGAATGTACAATGAGCAGTTCTTC. Its translation: CASSLVLAGGLGMYNEQFF.

V and J are TRBV10-3 and TRBJ1-4, with TRBD1 identical over 8 bases. The CDR3 is 13 residues long. Trimming cost V 6 bases and J 7 bases; bases outside gene matches: 4. Looked up from germline, CDR1 is ENHRY and CDR2 is SYGVKD. CDR3 region: CAISGTGSEKLFF. The CDR3 region has the DNA TGTGCCATCAGCGGGACAGGATCTGAAAAACTGTTTTTT.

This clonotype was counted only a few times. The chain combines TRBV7-2 with TRBJ2-1, with 12 positions matching TRBD2. The J segment lost 2 bases and the V segment lost 3 bases, leaving 2 bases of the junction unmatched. The CDR3 runs 16 residues. Looked up from germline, CDR1 is SGHTA and CDR2 is FQGNSA. The CDR3 is CASSLSSGGAYNEQFF. In DNA form, the CDR3 reads TGTGCCAGCAGCTTGTCTAGCGGGGGGGCCTACAATGAGCAGTTCTTC.

This clonotype was detected a few times. The V gene is TRBV30, the J gene TRBJ2-2, with 13 nucleotides matching TRBD2. This CDR3 contains 15 residues. Per germline, CDR1 GTSNPN and CDR2 SVGIG (reference sequence). V shed 5 bases and J 6 bases; nucleotides not matched to a gene: 6. CDR3 DNA sequence: TGTGCCTGGTATACACTAGCGGGGGGGCCCGGGGAGCTGTTTTTT. Translating gives CAWYTLAGGPGELFF.

The chain links TRBV21-1 to TRBJ2-1; the table's D call of TRBD2 was not tested on the DNA. TRBV21-1 is an annotated pseudogene. The CDR3 is 15 amino acids. CDR3: CASSIRAYALNEQFF. In nucleotides, the CDR3 is TGTGCCAGCAGCATCCGGGCCTATGCTCTTAATGAGCAGTTCTTC.

V and J are TRBV20-1 and TRBJ2-2, with TRBD1 matching over 7 bases. Trimming took 5 bases from V and 4 from J; bases not matched to a gene: 4. Germline V CDR1 and CDR2: DFQATT, SNEGSKA (reference sequence). This CDR3 has 13 amino acids. CDR3 protein: CSAYDRATGELFF. The CDR3 DNA reads TGCAGTGCTTACGACAGGGCCACCGGGGAGCTGTTTTTT.

The V call is TRBV20-1, the J call TRBJ1-6; TRBD1 matches 8 bases. This CDR3 is built from 13 residues. Germline CDR1 reads DFQATT; CDR2 reads SNEGSKA (reference sequence). J lost 10 bases, V lost 8 bases, and 10 bases had no gene match. This chain's CDR3 is CSCRGPIKSPLHF. Here the CDR3 DNA reads TGCAGTTGCAGGGGGCCAATTAAGTCACCCCTCCACTTT.

The chain links TRBV20-1 to TRBJ2-5; a possible D gene is TRBD2 (6 bases). V was shortened by 1 base and J by 4 bases, with 13 bases between the two germline ends. Germline CDR1 and CDR2: DFQATT and SNEGSKA (reference sequence). This CDR3 contains 14 residues. The CDR3 DNA reads TGCAGTGCTAGAGTTGGAGGGAGGAGAGAGACCCAGTACTTC. It is translated as CSARVGGRRETQYF.

The CDR3 here is CASSVGTGKRGTDTQYF. The CDR3 DNA reads as TGTGCCAGCAGCGTGGGCACTGGAAAACGTGGCACAGATACGCAGTATTTT. The chain couples TRBV9 to TRBJ2-3; D is ambiguous. Germline assignment: CDR1 SGDLS and CDR2 YYNGEE. The V gene lost 2 bases and the J gene lost 1 base, with 17 bases spanning the gap. The CDR3 sequence is 17 residues long.

The V gene is TRBV4-3, the J gene TRBJ1-3; D remains ambiguous. CDR3 length: 15 amino acids. Per germline, CDR1 LGHNA and CDR2 YSLEER. Trimming took 4 bases from V and 2 from J, leaving 12 bases between them. In DNA, the CDR3 is TGCGCCAGCAGCCTGACGCCCGAACCTGGAAACACCATATATTTT. Encoded protein: CASSLTPEPGNTIYF.

This clonotype showed up just a few times. The chain carries TRBV5-6 and TRBJ1-1, with D perhaps matching TRBD1 (5 bases). The germline V gene encodes CDR1 SGHDT and CDR2 YYEEEE. Trimming took 3 bases from V and 0 from J, leaving 12 bases between them. The CDR3 runs 15 residues. The chain's CDR3 is CASSWVGLLNTEAFF. CDR3 bases: TGTGCCAGCAGCTGGGTGGGGCTATTGAACACTGAAGCTTTCTTT.

A few counts support this clonotype. The chain combines TRBV20-1 with TRBJ2-5; unclear D gene. Germline V gene sequence: CDR1 DFQATT, CDR2 SNEGSKA (reference sequence). The CDR3 runs 14 residues. Trimming stripped 0 bases from V and 7 bases from J, with 15 bases between. In nucleotides, the CDR3 is TGCAGTGCTAGAGATGAAGCGACCTGGGGGACCCAGTACTTC. It is translated as CSARDEATWGTQYF.

This sequence joins TRBV19 and TRBJ2-7, with 9 positions matching TRBD1. Per the germline V gene, CDR1 is LNHDA and CDR2 is SQIVND (reference sequence). This CDR3 region has 13 residues. Unmatched junction bases numbered 4, after V lost 8 bases and J lost 2 bases. The CDR3 DNA reads as TGTGCCAGTGGGGACAGGGAGGCCTACGAGCAGTACTTC. Encoded protein: CASGDREAYEQYF.

This clonotype showed up just a few times. V and J are TRBV20-1 and TRBJ2-5, with TRBD2 identical over 14 bases. The CDR3 contains 16 residues. V trimming: 2 bases; J trimming: 3 bases; junction bases outside the gene matches: 5. Germline V gene sequence: CDR1 DFQATT, CDR2 SNEGSKA (reference sequence). CDR3 in DNA: TGCAGTGCTAGAAAAATGGGACTAGCGGGGGAAGAGACCCAGTACTTC. Amino acid sequence: CSARKMGLAGEETQYF.

This clonotype was seen repeatedly, ten times or more. The rearrangement uses TRBV5-6 and TRBJ2-7, with no clear D. This CDR3 has 13 amino acids. Trimming left V 1 base short and J 1 base short, with 6 bases between. Germline V lookup: CDR1 SGHDT, CDR2 YYEEEE. This chain's CDR3 is CASSLIGSYEQYF. CDR3 nucleotide sequence: TGTGCCAGCAGCTTGATAGGTTCCTACGAGCAGTACTTC.

This rearrangement joins TRBV28 to TRBJ1-2; D is undetermined. Germline V gene lookup returns CDR1 MDHEN and CDR2 SYDVKM. This CDR3 contains 15 residues. V lost 2 bases and J 1 base, leaving 11 bases between the germline ends. The CDR3 DNA follows: TGTGCCAGCAGTTTACCCCGAGCCCGTAACTATGGCTACACCTTC. As protein: CASSLPRARNYGYTF.

The chain combines TRBV6-2 or TRBV6-3 with TRBJ2-7; D is perhaps TRBD2 (5 bases). The CDR3 is 15 amino acids. V gave up 6 bases and J gave up 2 bases, with 17 bases separating them. From germline, CDR1 is MNHEY and CDR2 SVGEGT. CDR3 region: CASRPGNFGTYEQYF. CDR3 DNA: TGTGCCAGCAGACCCGGGAATTTCGGGACCTACGAGCAGTACTTC.

The rearrangement joins TRBV6-1 to TRBJ1-5, with D hard to call. The CDR3 spans 16 residues. Trimming removed 5 bases from V and 3 bases from J, with 17 bases in between. Germline assignment: CDR1 MNHNS and CDR2 SASEGT. The CDR3 nucleotides are TGTGCCAGCAGTCTTGAGGGAGGGTCGATCAATCAGCCCCAGCATTTT. The encoded protein is CASSLEGGSINQPQHF.

Only a few counts were recorded for this clonotype. The chain recombines TRBV7-9 with TRBJ1-1; TRBD1 might be the D (5 bases). The CDR3 consists of 14 residues. V was clipped by 1 base and J by 2 bases, with 8 bases between them. The V gene's germline CDR1 is SEHNR and CDR2 FQNEAQ (reference sequence). The CDR3 nucleotides are TGTGCCAGCAGCTTAGAACAGGAAAACACTGAAGCTTTCTTT. It codes for CASSLEQENTEAFF.

The V and J genes are TRBV6-2 or TRBV6-3 and TRBJ2-3; 8 bases are a match to TRBD2. The CDR3 covers 15 residues. From germline, CDR1 is MNHEY and CDR2 SVGEGT. The ends lost 5 bases at V and 5 bases at J; junction bases unmatched: 9. The CDR3 bases are TGTGCCAGCAGTCCGAGCGGGAGTCGGATAGATACGCAGTATTTT. Translated: CASSPSGSRIDTQYF.

Many counts were recorded for this clonotype. The chain carries TRBV5-1 and TRBJ2-1; D is possibly TRBD1 or TRBD2 (5 bases each). CDR1 and CDR2 (germline): SGHRS, YFSETQ. V lost 5 bases to trimming and J lost 9 bases, with 15 bases between them. The CDR3 covers 13 residues. The CDR3 DNA reads TGCGCCAGCAGGGGGGACGGGAATTTTGAGCAGTTCTTC. Translated: CASRGDGNFEQFF.